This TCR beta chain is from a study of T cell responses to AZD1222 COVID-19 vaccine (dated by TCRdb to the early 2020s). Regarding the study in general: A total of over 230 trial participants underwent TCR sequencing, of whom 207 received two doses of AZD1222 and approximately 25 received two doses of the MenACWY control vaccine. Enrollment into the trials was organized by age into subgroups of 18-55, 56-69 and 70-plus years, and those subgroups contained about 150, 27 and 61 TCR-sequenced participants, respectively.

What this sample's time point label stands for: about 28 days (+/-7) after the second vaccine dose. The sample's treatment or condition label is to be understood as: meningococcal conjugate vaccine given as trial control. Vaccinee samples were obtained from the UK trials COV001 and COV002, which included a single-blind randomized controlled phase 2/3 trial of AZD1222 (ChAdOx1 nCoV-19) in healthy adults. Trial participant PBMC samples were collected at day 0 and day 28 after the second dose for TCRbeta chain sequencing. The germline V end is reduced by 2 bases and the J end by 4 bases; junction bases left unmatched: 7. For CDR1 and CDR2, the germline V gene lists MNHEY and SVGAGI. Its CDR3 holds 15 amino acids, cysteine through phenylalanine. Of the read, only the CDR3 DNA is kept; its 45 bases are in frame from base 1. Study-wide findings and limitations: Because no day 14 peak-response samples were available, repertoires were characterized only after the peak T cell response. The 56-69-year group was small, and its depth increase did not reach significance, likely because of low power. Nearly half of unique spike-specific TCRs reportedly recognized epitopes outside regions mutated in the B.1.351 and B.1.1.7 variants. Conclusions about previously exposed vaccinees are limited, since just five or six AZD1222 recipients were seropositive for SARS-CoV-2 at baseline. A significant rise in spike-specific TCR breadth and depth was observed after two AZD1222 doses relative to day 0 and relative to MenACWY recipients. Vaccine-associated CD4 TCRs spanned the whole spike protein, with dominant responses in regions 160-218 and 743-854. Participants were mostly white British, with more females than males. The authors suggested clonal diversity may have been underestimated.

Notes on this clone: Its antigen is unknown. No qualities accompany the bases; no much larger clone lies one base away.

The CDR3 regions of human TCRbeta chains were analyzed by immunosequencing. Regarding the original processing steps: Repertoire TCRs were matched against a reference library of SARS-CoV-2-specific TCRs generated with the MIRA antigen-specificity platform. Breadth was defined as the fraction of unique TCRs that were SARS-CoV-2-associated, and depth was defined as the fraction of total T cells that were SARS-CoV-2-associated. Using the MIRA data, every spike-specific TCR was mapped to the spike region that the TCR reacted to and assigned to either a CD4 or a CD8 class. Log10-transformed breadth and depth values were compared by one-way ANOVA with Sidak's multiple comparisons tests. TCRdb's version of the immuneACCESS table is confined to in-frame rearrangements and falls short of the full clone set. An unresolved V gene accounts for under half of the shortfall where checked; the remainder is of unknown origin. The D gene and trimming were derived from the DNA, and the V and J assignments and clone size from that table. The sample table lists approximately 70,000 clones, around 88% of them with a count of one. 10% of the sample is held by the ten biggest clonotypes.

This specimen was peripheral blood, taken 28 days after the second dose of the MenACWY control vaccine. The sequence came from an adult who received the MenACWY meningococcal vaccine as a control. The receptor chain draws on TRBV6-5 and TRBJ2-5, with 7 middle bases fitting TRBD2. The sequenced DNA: TGTGCCAGCAGTTACCGGGGGGAAGGGAGAGAGACCCAGTACTTC. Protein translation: CASSYRGEGRETQYF.